The present T cell receptor (beta chain) was sequenced within a study of blood T cells in healthy people across ages. Overall study results and limits: Estimates drawn from one million T cells were deemed to understate diversity.

Each donor gave 9 to 10 milliliters of peripheral blood. Per-sample PBMC isolation yielded at least 6.5 million cells. Every sample gave at least 5 micrograms of total RNA when it was extracted. This clonotype was counted a single time. Its antigen remains unknown. The authors ran a second PCR of 7 to 11 cycles using a sample-barcoded 5' primer and a J-beta primer mix. TCRdb independently ran MiXCR on the 5' RACE reads; one entry per CDR3 protein. The sample contains approximately 800,000 distinct CDR3 sequences, under 40% of which appear only once. Between the trimmed V and J ends, which lost 7 bases and 2 bases, there was a span of 15 bases. Germline V gene lookup returns CDR1 SGHRS and CDR2 YFSETQ. The CDR3 covers 14 residues.

The rearrangement links TRBV5-1 to TRBJ1-1; D unclear. The sample taken for sequencing was blood. The receptor's source is a young man in good health. This CDR3 reads CASAEMGYNTEAFF. CDR3 in DNA: TGCGCCAGCGCTGAGATGGGATACAACACTGAAGCTTTCTTT.